A single sample is the source of the 23 T cell receptor beta chains below, sequenced in a study of blood T cells in healthy people across ages. A J-beta primer mix and a sample-barcoded 5' primer were used in a second PCR of roughly 7 to 12 cycles. TCRdb fed the 5' RACE reads into MiXCR, producing one record per CDR3 protein. Altogether 1.5 million to 2 million distinct CDR3 sequences are present, more than 35% being singletons, with the ten largest covering under 30%. Sequencing input: blood. These receptors all come from a human donor in good health.

The chain recombines TRBV5-1 with TRBJ2-3, with TRBD2 matching 10 bases. The V and J ends lost 3 bases and 6 bases, in that order; junction bases with no gene match: 10. The CDR3 totals 16 residues. Germline CDR1 SGHRS, CDR2 YFSETQ. CDR3 sequence: CASSSERGGRGDTQYF. CDR3 in DNA: TGCGCCAGCAGCTCGGAGCGGGGGGGCAGAGGGGATACGCAGTATTTT.

This chain joins TRBV6-2 or TRBV6-3 and TRBJ1-1; D is ambiguous. With 6 bases removed from V and 1 base from J, the gap between germline ends came to 9 bases. The CDR3 is 13 amino acids. Germline V CDR1 and CDR2: MNHEY, SVGEGT. Here the CDR3 reads CASRGRPNTEAFF. The CDR3 DNA sequence: TGTGCCAGCAGGGGTCGGCCGAACACTGAAGCTTTCTTT.

This clonotype was seen only a few times. The rearrangement links TRBV7-2 to TRBJ2-5; D unresolved. The J call may not be correct, given that the DNA end is closer to TRBJ2-7. CDR3 length: 14 amino acids. The germline CDR1 and CDR2 sequences are SGHTA and FQGNSA. CDR3 in amino acids: CASSPSDVRYEQYF. The CDR3 DNA reads as TGTGCCAGCAGCCCTTCTGACGTTCGCTACGAGCAGTACTTC.

This clonotype was observed a few times. The genes are TRBV6-5 and TRBJ1-2, with a possible D match to TRBD1 (5 bases). V lost 8 bases to trimming and J lost 6 bases, with 13 bases between them. The germline V gene encodes CDR1 MNHEY and CDR2 SVGAGI. CDR3 length: 12 amino acids. The CDR3 loop reads CASGALYHGYTF. CDR3 nucleotides: TGTGCCAGCGGGGCCCTATACCATGGCTACACCTTC.

There are a few counts of this clonotype. The genes are TRBV2 and TRBJ2-5; 13 nucleotides line up with TRBD2. The CDR3 covers 15 residues. J was trimmed by 5 bases and V by 6 bases; bases with no gene match: 6. Germline-derived CDR1 and CDR2 are SNHLY and FYNNEI. CDR3 sequence reads: CASRPGLAGFETQYF. The CDR3 nucleotides are TGTGCCAGCAGACCGGGACTAGCGGGGTTTGAGACCCAGTACTTC.

V and J are TRBV15 and TRBJ2-5; TRBD2 might be the D (6 bases). Germline V gene sequence: CDR1 LNHNV, CDR2 YYDKDF (reference sequence). V gave up 1 base and J gave up 5 bases, with 29 bases separating them. CDR3 size: 20 residues. The CDR3 region is CATSRAPGQSGLLVWETQYF. The CDR3 nucleotides read TGTGCCACCAGCAGAGCGCCAGGGCAAAGCGGGCTCCTAGTCTGGGAGACCCAGTACTTC.

The J gene is TRBJ2-1, the V gene TRBV11-3; the D is unclear. The CDR3 covers 14 residues. Looked up from germline, CDR1 is SGHNT and CDR2 is YENEEA. Trimming took 5 bases from V and 8 from J, leaving 16 bases between them. The CDR3 DNA reads TGTGCCAGCAGCCGCGAGGCTACCCGGCATGAGCAGTTCTTC. It is translated as CASSREATRHEQFF. Complete variable domain (other parts from reference TRBV11-3 and TRBJ2-1): EAGVVQSPRYKIIEKKQPVAFWCNPISGHNTLYWYLQNLGQGPELLIRYENEEAVDDSQLPKDRFSAERLKGVDSTLKIQPAELGDSAVYLCASSREATRHEQFFGPGTRLTVL.

Comment on this clonotype: This could be a read error, since a much larger clone is one nucleotide away. V and J are TRBV7-7 and TRBJ2-5; D possibly corresponds to TRBD2 (5 bases). Germline CDR1 SSHAT, CDR2 FNYEAQ (reference sequence). The CDR3 totals 14 residues. The CDR3 DNA sequence: TGTGCTAGCAGCTTAGGGAGCGTTTGGGAGACCCAGTACTTC. Its protein product is CASSLGSVWETQYF.

This clonotype has a single count. The chain is built from TRBV9 and TRBJ2-7, with D possibly TRBD1 on 6 matching bases. V lost 0 bases, J lost 5 bases, and 12 bases lay in between. The V gene's germline CDR1 is SGDLS and CDR2 YYNGEE. The CDR3 runs 14 residues. The CDR3: CASSVAGRGHEQYF. CDR3 DNA: TGTGCCAGCAGCGTAGCTGGCAGGGGTCACGAGCAGTACTTC.

This chain joins TRBV6-1 and TRBJ1-2; 8 bases are a match to TRBD1. Per the germline V gene, CDR1 is MNHNS and CDR2 is SASEGT. The CDR3 runs to 13 residues. V dropped 7 bases and J dropped 8; count of bases not matched to a gene: 9. CDR3 sequence reads: CASTKDREGGYTF. DNA for the CDR3: TGTGCCAGCACTAAGGACAGGGAAGGGGGCTACACCTTC.

With respect to this clonotype: Relative to the germline gene, one junction end is altered; a read error may explain this. This chain joins TRBV28 and TRBJ1-6, with TRBD1 matching over 7 bases. This CDR3 has 17 residues. In germline, CDR1 is MDHEN, CDR2 SYDVKM. Here the CDR3 DNA reads TGTGCCAGCAGTCTAGGACAGGCGTTCTCCTATAATTCACCCCACCACTTT. Its protein is CASSLGQAFSYNSPHHF.

This clonotype occurred a few times. The CDR3 loop is CSVDRKATDTQYF. In DNA, the CDR3 is TGCAGCGTTGATAGGAAAGCCACAGATACGCAGTATTTT. This chain connects TRBV29-1 to TRBJ2-3; the D is unclear. Between the trimmed V and J ends, which lost 3 bases and 2 bases, there was a span of 9 bases. This CDR3 contains 13 residues. CDR1 SQVTM and CDR2 ANQGSEA come from the germline V gene.

The chain links TRBV4-2 to TRBJ2-3; D perhaps matches TRBD2 (5 bases). Trimming stripped 1 base from V and 6 bases from J, with 11 bases between. The CDR3 runs to 14 residues. Germline CDR1 LGHNA, CDR2 YNFKEQ. The CDR3: CASSQVGAADTQYF. CDR3 coding DNA: TGTGCCAGCAGCCAAGTTGGAGCGGCGGATACGCAGTATTTT.

CDR3 nucleotide sequence: TGTGCCAGCACCCCTTTCCGGCGGCGGATGTCCTCCGTCTCCTACAATGAGCAGTTCTTC. This gives the protein CASTPFRRRMSSVSYNEQFF. V is TRBV7-8 and J is TRBJ2-1; D is unclear. The CDR3 has 20 amino acids. Germline assignment: CDR1 SGHVS and CDR2 FQNEAQ. V was trimmed by 7 bases and J by 0 bases, leaving 28 bases between them.

CDR3 DNA sequence: TGCGCCAGCAGCCAAGACGGGATAAGCGGTGAGCAGTTCTTC. It specifies CASSQDGISGEQFF. The gene calls are TRBV4-3 and TRBJ2-1; weak D call: TRBD2 (5 bases). The CDR3 loop spans 14 amino acids. Per germline, CDR1 LGHNA and CDR2 YSLEER. Deletions cut 0 bases from V and 9 bases from J, with 12 bases between.

This clonotype was counted only a few times. The chain couples TRBV6-2 or TRBV6-3 to TRBJ2-7, with 9 bases identical to TRBD2. This CDR3 is built from 15 residues. Germline CDR1 is MNHEY and CDR2 is SVGEGT. V lost 6 bases and J lost 2; bases outside the gene matches: 8. The CDR3 nucleotides are TGTGCCAGCAGCCTGAGCGGGGGGATCACCTACGAGCAGTACTTC. This encodes CASSLSGGITYEQYF.

This clonotype was seen more than once but under ten times. At one boundary the junction diverges from the germline segment, which might be a read error. The chain uses TRBV10-3 and TRBJ1-2, with a possible D match to TRBD1 (6 bases). CDR3 length: 13 amino acids. Germline CDR1 ENHRY, CDR2 SYGVKD. This CDR3 is CAISEGDVRGYTF. In DNA, the CDR3 is TGCGCCATCAGTGAGGGGGATGTGAGAGGCTACACCTTC.

This clonotype was seen more than once but under ten times. CDR3 amino acids: CASSLLLGLGHTDTQYF. The CDR3 DNA reads as TGTGCCAGCAGTTTACTCCTCGGACTAGGCCACACAGATACGCAGTATTTT. The V call is TRBV27, the J call TRBJ2-3, with 7 bases that match TRBD2. The V segment lost 2 bases and the J segment 2 bases; nucleotides outside the gene matches: 10. There are 17 residues in the CDR3. Germline V gene sequence: CDR1 MNHEY, CDR2 SMNVEV (reference sequence).

V is TRBV4-3 and J is TRBJ1-1; no clear D. The germline gives CDR1 LGHNA, CDR2 YSLEER. Between the trimmed V and J ends, which lost 0 bases and 4 bases, there was a span of 15 bases. The CDR3 has 16 residues. DNA of the CDR3: TGCGCCAGCAGCCAAGATATCTCGACGGTGAGCACTGAAGCTTTCTTT. Amino acids: CASSQDISTVSTEAFF.

On this clonotype itself: Possible read error: a much larger clone is one base away. The genes are TRBV10-3 and TRBJ2-7, with TRBD1 identical over 8 bases. With V trimmed by 4 bases and J by 4 bases, 6 bases remained unmatched. There are 14 residues in the CDR3. The germline V gene encodes CDR1 ENHRY and CDR2 SYGVKD. CDR3 sequence reads: CAISGETGAYEQYF. Here the CDR3 DNA reads TGTGCCATCAGTGGTGAGACAGGGGCGTACGAGCAGTACTTC.

This chain uses TRBV6-2 or TRBV6-3 with TRBJ1-4, with a possible D match to TRBD1 (6 bases). This CDR3 comprises 12 residues. The V gene's germline CDR1 is MNHEY and CDR2 SVGEGT. V lost 7 bases and J lost 8, with 11 bases in between. CDR3 sequence reads: CASNRGREKLFF. CDR3 nucleotides: TGTGCCAGCAACCGGGGGCGGGAAAAACTGTTTTTT.

In this sample, this clonotype turned up a few times. The gene calls are TRBV7-9 and TRBJ2-7; D unclear. Looked up from germline, CDR1 is SEHNR and CDR2 is FQNEAQ (reference sequence). The V end was cut by 0 bases, the J end by 2 bases, with 8 bases between. The CDR3 has 14 residues. CDR3 nucleotide sequence: TGTGCCAGCAGCTTAGCTCTACAGCCCTACGAGCAGTACTTC. Its protein product is CASSLALQPYEQYF.

This clonotype appeared a few times. This sequence joins TRBV9 and TRBJ1-2; possibly TRBD1 for D (5 bases). Trimming removed 0 bases from V and 7 bases from J, with 19 bases in between. Per germline, CDR1 SGDLS and CDR2 YYNGEE. This CDR3 spans 16 amino acids. The CDR3 coding sequence is TGTGCCAGCAGCGTAGCTACTGAGGGGAACAGAGGTGGCTACACCTTC. It translates to CASSVATEGNRGGYTF.